The TCR beta chain under discussion was sequenced for a study of breast tumors, draining lymph nodes, adjacent tissues. CDR3 length: 14 amino acids. Germline CDR1 and CDR2: KGHSH and LQKENI. V was cut by 3 bases and J by 0 bases, with 5 bases left in between. TCRdb recomputed calls from the multiplex PCR reads with MiXCR, one row per CDR3 protein. The sample records approximately 210,000 distinct CDR3 sequences, around 32% being singletons. Breast cancer patients provided tissue from their axillary draining lymph nodes. Only a few counts were recorded for this clonotype. The chain is built from TRBV18 and TRBJ1-4; D ambiguous. The sequence came from a female donor with breast cancer. Some clones in this sample may be carry-over from other donors' samples. The sequencing sample was made of axillary lymph node tissue. DNA for the CDR3: TGTGCCAGCTCACCCGGGACAACTAATGAAAAACTGTTTTTT. Translating it yields CASSPGTTNEKLFF.